A single sample is the source of the 10 T cell receptor beta chains below, sequenced in a study of T cell responses to AZD1222 COVID-19 vaccine. Method: immunoSEQ multiplex PCR; TCRdb's copy keeps in-frame clones and lacks some. The table shows about 130,000 clones, with just under 95% occurring only once. The source material was peripheral blood, sampled on day 0 of AZD1222 vaccination. These receptors all come from an adult in good health.

In DNA form, the CDR3 reads TGTGCCAGCTCACCACCTAGCGGGACCTACGAGCAGTACTTC. Its translation is CASSPPSGTYEQYF. The rearrangement uses TRBV18 and TRBJ2-7; 8 nucleotides line up with TRBD2. CDR3 length: 14 amino acids. Germline CDR1 is KGHSH and CDR2 is LQKENI. V lost 0 bases, J lost 2 bases, and 0 bases stayed unmatched.

This clone turned up a few times. CDR3 region: CASSPRMWDTGGGTIYF. For the CDR3, the DNA is TGTGCCAGCAGCCCACGAATGTGGGACACGGGAGGGGGCACCATATATTTT. The V and J genes are TRBV7-8 and TRBJ1-3, with D possibly TRBD1 on 6 matching bases. From germline, CDR1 is SGHVS and CDR2 FQNEAQ. The CDR3 loop spans 17 amino acids. Trimming left V 5 bases short and J 9 bases short, with 26 bases between.

The V gene is TRBV7-2, the J gene TRBJ2-3; 8 positions match TRBD2. The CDR3 has 14 amino acids. Germline CDR1 reads SGHTA; CDR2 reads FQGNSA. Losses at the gene ends were 8 bases for V and 2 bases for J; bases not matched to a gene: 6. CDR3 sequence: CASRGGRHTDTQYF. The CDR3 region has the DNA TGTGCCAGCCGCGGCGGGAGGCACACAGATACGCAGTATTTT.

This chain links TRBV10-3 with TRBJ2-1; 7 nucleotides align to TRBD2. CDR1 is ENHRY, CDR2 SYGVKD, per germline. The CDR3 runs 15 residues. V trimming: 11 bases; J trimming: 2 bases; junction bases outside the gene matches: 12. The CDR3 DNA is TGTGCCGCGGGGTCTAGCGGCCTTGCCTACAATGAGCAGTTCTTC. Protein: CAAGSSGLAYNEQFF.

This clone was observed a single time. CDR3 protein: CASSSGTSEFGGAQYF. The CDR3 nucleotides are TGCGCCAGCAGCTCAGGGACTAGCGAATTCGGGGGGGCCCAGTACTTC. The chain uses TRBV5-1 and TRBJ2-5; 10 bases line up with TRBD2. This CDR3 contains 16 residues. The V segment lost 3 bases and the J segment 9 bases; nucleotides outside the gene matches: 14. CDR1 is SGHRS, CDR2 YFSETQ, per germline.

V and J are TRBV28 and TRBJ2-7; D is uncertain. CDR1 and CDR2 (germline): MDHEN, SYDVKM. Trimming shortened V by 10 bases and J by 2 bases, and 15 bases separated the two germline ends. This CDR3 is built from 13 residues. The CDR3 DNA sequence: TGTGCCACCCTCCGTAGAGGAACCTACGAGCAGTACTTC. Protein sequence: CATLRRGTYEQYF.

The V and J genes are TRBV2 and TRBJ2-3; D might be TRBD1 (6 bases). CDR1 and CDR2 (germline): SNHLY, FYNNEI. The CDR3 sequence is 14 residues long. Trimming shortened V by 4 bases and J by 5 bases, and 13 bases separated the two germline ends. The CDR3 loop reads CASSGKLGGDTQYF. CDR3 sequence (DNA): TGTGCCAGCAGTGGTAAACTAGGGGGAGATACGCAGTATTTT. The full variable domain, in which reference TRBV2 and TRBJ2-3 provide the parts outside the CDR3, is EPEVTQTPSHQVTQMGQEVILRCVPISNHLYFYWYRQILGQKVEFLVSFYNNEISEKSEIFDDQFSVERPDGSNFTLKIRSTKLEDSAMYFCASSGKLGGDTQYFGPGTRLTVL.

The gene calls are TRBV24-1 and TRBJ2-2; no reliable D call. V gave up 1 base and J gave up 4 bases, with 3 bases separating them. Per germline, CDR1 KGHDR and CDR2 SFDVKD. This CDR3 region has 13 residues. The CDR3 sequence: CATSDLFTGELFF. CDR3 coding DNA: TGTGCCACCAGTGATTTATTCACCGGGGAGCTGTTTTTT.

This rearrangement joins TRBV12-5 to TRBJ2-1, with 9 bases identical to TRBD2. The CDR3 has 18 amino acids. CDR1 is LGHNT and CDR2 is FRNRAP in the germline V gene. The trim removed 3 bases at V and 4 bases at J, leaving 13 bases unmatched. Here the CDR3 DNA reads TGTGCTAGTGGTTTAGTCCTTACCGGGACTAGCAGTTACAATGAGCAGTTCTTC. This gives the protein CASGLVLTGTSSYNEQFF.

The chain has TRBV27 and TRBJ2-7, with D uncertain. The germline V gene has CDR1 MNHEY and CDR2 SMNVEV (reference sequence). The CDR3 extends over 11 amino acids. V was trimmed by 6 bases and J by 5 bases, leaving 8 bases between them. In DNA, the CDR3 is TGTGCCAGCAGACCTTTCCACGAGCAGTACTTC. Protein product: CASRPFHEQYF.